The 5 T cell receptor beta chains given below trace back to one sample, sequenced in a study of spatial heterogeneity in lung cancer. TCRdb analysed the 5' RACE reads with MiXCR anew, one entry per CDR3 protein. The sample shows roughly 71,000 distinct CDR3 sequences, 8% to 9.5% of them seen only once. Time point indicated: blood at routine non-recurrence follow-up after resection. The source material was PBMCs, sampled at follow-up. The origin of the receptors is a female donor with early-stage non-small cell lung cancer.

This clonotype was detected many times. The chain employs TRBV5-1 and TRBJ2-5, with TRBD2 identical over 13 bases. Germline V gene data show CDR1 as SGHRS and CDR2 as YFSETQ. Trimming cost V 5 bases and J 3 bases; bases outside gene matches: 1. The CDR3 loop spans 14 amino acids. CDR3 sequence (DNA): TGCGCCAGCAGGGGGACTAGCGGGAAAGAGACCCAGTACTTC. It encodes CASRGTSGKETQYF. Complete variable domain (other parts from reference TRBV5-1 and TRBJ2-5): KAGVTQTPRYLIKTRGQQVTLSCSPISGHRSVSWYQQTPGQGLQFLFEYFSETQRNKGNFPGRFSGRQFSNSRSEMNVSTLELGDSALYLCASRGTSGKETQYFGPGTRLLVL.

This clonotype was recorded many times. The gene calls are TRBV18 and TRBJ1-1; tentative D call: TRBD1 (6 bases). Germline V lookup: CDR1 KGHSH, CDR2 LQKENI. This CDR3 contains 15 residues. Trimming pared 3 bases from V and 4 bases from J, leaving 15 bases between. The CDR3 nucleotides are TGTGCCAGCTCACCCTCGACAGGCGGGAGCACTGAAGCTTTCTTT. Translated: CASSPSTGGSTEAFF.

V usage is TRBV20-1 and J usage is TRBJ2-1; D call uncertain. The CDR3 has 11 residues. From germline, CDR1 is DFQATT and CDR2 SNEGSKA (reference sequence). Between the trimmed V and J ends, which lost 0 bases and 5 bases, there was a span of 2 bases. CDR3 in DNA: TGCAGTGCTAGAGACGACAATGAGCAGTTCTTC. Encoded protein: CSARDDNEQFF.

In this sample, this clonotype turned up many times. This chain joins TRBV7-8 and TRBJ1-1, with D hard to call. Germline loops: CDR1 SGHVS, CDR2 FQNEAQ. The CDR3 has 15 amino acids. V lost 1 base and J 0 bases, leaving 9 bases between the germline ends. CDR3 loop: CASSLGIHLNTEAFF. DNA of the CDR3: TGTGCCAGCAGCTTAGGAATTCATCTGAACACTGAAGCTTTCTTT.

This clonotype was detected many times. This rearrangement joins TRBV11-2 to TRBJ2-1; 8 bases are shared with TRBD2. The germline CDR1 and CDR2 sequences are SGHAT and FQNNGV. V lost 5 bases and J lost 6; bases outside the gene matches: 6. The CDR3 extends over 14 amino acids. The CDR3 reads CASSVGLASNEQFF. The DNA for the CDR3 is TGTGCCAGCAGCGTCGGACTAGCCTCCAATGAGCAGTTCTTC.